This T cell receptor (beta chain) derives from a study of TIL therapy for anti-PD-1-resistant metastatic lung cancer. In the study overall: Median tumor PD-L1 proportion score was 5% to 7%. General observations from the study: The cohort had more treatment-naive, never-smoker and oncogene-addicted patients than typical.

CDR3 length: 13 residues. The V segment lost 7 bases and the J segment 4 bases; nucleotides outside the gene matches: 6. On this clone: No antigen is known for it.

Sequencing used immunoSEQ v3. The data were produced by immunoSEQ multiplex PCR, yet TCRdb's version contains in-frame clones alone and is incomplete. The table shows more than 90,000 clones, with roughly 65% occurring only once. Regarding time point: pre-treatment sample, taken before nivolumab and TIL therapy. Most excised metastases sampled were pleural nodules or supraclavicular lymph nodes. Patients then received nivolumab; progressors got lymphodepletion, TIL and IL-2. The origin of this receptor is a person aged 25-79 years with non-small cell lung cancer. This specimen consisted of tumor tissue, obtained at baseline. V usage is TRBV12-3 or TRBV12-4 and J usage is TRBJ1-2; 7 bases are shared with TRBD1. CDR3 amino acids: CASMGQSPYGYTF. Here the CDR3 DNA reads TGTGCCAGCATGGGACAGTCCCCCTATGGCTACACCTTC.